The 5 T cell receptor beta chains listed next were all sequenced from one sample in a study of T cells in Graves' hyperthyroidism and ophthalmopathy. What was amplified from RNA transcripts were TCR beta CDR3 regions. During a first-round RT-PCR of the TCR CDR3, the HTBI primer set was used. TCRdb used MiXCR to reprocess the multiplex PCR reads, holding one entry per CDR3 protein. Found here are approximately 400,000 distinct CDR3 sequences, roughly 14% of them singletons; the top ten hold 25% to 35%. Sequenced material: blood. The receptors shown here come from a woman aged 18-29 years with Graves' hyperthyroidism that later progressed to Graves' ophthalmopathy.

CDR3 sequence (DNA): TGCGCCAGCAGTGAGTGGGTAGCGGGGAGCTCCTACGAGCAGTACTTC. This translates into CASSEWVAGSSYEQYF. The chain employs TRBV10-2 and TRBJ2-7, with 8 bases fitting TRBD2. The CDR3 has 16 residues. V dropped 1 base and J dropped 0; count of bases not matched to a gene: 5. In germline, CDR1 is WSHSY, CDR2 SAAADI.

Ten or more counts support this clonotype. This rearrangement joins TRBV3-1 to TRBJ1-1; 7 bases line up with TRBD1. The V gene end was trimmed by 0 bases and the J gene end by 5 bases; junction bases not matched to a gene: 3. The CDR3 extends over 14 amino acids. Germline assignment: CDR1 LGHDT and CDR2 YNNKEL (reference sequence). For the CDR3, the DNA is TGTGCCAGCAGCCAAGACAGGGGGGGGACTGAAGCTTTCTTT. Residues: CASSQDRGGTEAFF.

This clonotype was detected a few times. The chain couples TRBV12-3 or TRBV12-4 to TRBJ1-1, with D hard to call. Trimming cost V 3 bases and J 6 bases, with 11 bases left between them. The CDR3 is 13 residues long. CDR3 in DNA: TGTGCCAGCAGTTTTACGGGGTACGCTGAAGCTTTCTTT. Amino acid sequence: CASSFTGYAEAFF.

This clonotype was seen at least ten times. The J gene is TRBJ2-7, the V gene TRBV5-1, with D possibly TRBD2 on 6 matching bases. The CDR3 spans 15 residues. V lost 0 bases to trimming and J lost 1 base, with 11 bases between them. In germline, CDR1 is SGHRS, CDR2 YFSETQ. CDR3 in DNA: TGCGCCAGCAGCTTGGTACTGGCGGGGTCCTACGAGCAGTACTTC. Protein: CASSLVLAGSYEQYF.

This clonotype was found many times. The chain uses TRBV27 and TRBJ2-5; 7 bases line up with TRBD2. After removal of 6 bases from V and 5 bases from J, the junction contained 6 bases not matched to a gene. This CDR3 contains 13 residues. Germline CDR1 and CDR2: MNHEY and SMNVEV (reference sequence). CDR3 nucleotide sequence: TGTGCCAGCAGCCTAGACGGGGGGGAGACCCAGTACTTC. Translated, it gives CASSLDGGETQYF.